The clone carrying this T cell receptor (beta chain) was seen ten or more times. RNA transcripts were the template for amplifying TCR beta CDR3 regions. The TCR CDR3 was amplified in a first-round RT-PCR using the HTBI primer set. From the multiplex PCR reads, TCRdb called clonotypes with MiXCR, one entry per CDR3 protein. The table includes 300,000 to 450,000 distinct CDR3 sequences, around 13% detected once. Trimming pared 2 bases from V and 8 bases from J, leaving 13 bases between. This CDR3 comprises 14 residues. The germline V gene encodes CDR1 MNHEY and CDR2 SVGAGI. The data stem from a study of T cells in Graves' hyperthyroidism and ophthalmopathy. Study-wide context: Any treatment followed the collection of peripheral blood at initial diagnosis.

The J gene is TRBJ2-1, the V gene TRBV6-5; possibly TRBD2 for D (5 bases). The TCR sequence derives from a woman aged 30 to 39 with Graves' ophthalmopathy. Sequenced input: blood. Written as DNA, the CDR3 is TGTGCCAGCAGTTACCTCGCTAGCCTCCATGAGCAGTTCTTC. As protein: CASSYLASLHEQFF.